This T cell receptor (beta chain) was recovered during a study of blood T cell repertoires in COVID-19. Study-level information: From the United States, Italy and Spain came samples of acute and convalescent COVID-19.

In the source study's methods: Estimates of nucleated cell counts were drawn from the amplification of reference gene primers. Only in-frame clones appear in the TCRdb table, and some are missing; sequencing was by immunoSEQ multiplex PCR. V, J and clone size are taken as reported in that table, and D and trimming were inferred from the DNA itself. The sample shows 140,000 to 150,000 clones, about 90% of them seen only once. Germline loops: CDR1 SGDLS, CDR2 YYNGEE. The V and J ends lost 0 bases and 5 bases respectively, with 8 bases between them. This CDR3 region has 13 residues. Enrollees, about 18 to 90 years old, lived in 24 US areas. Researchers sorted participants into cohorts using their self-reported clinical history.

Sequencing was done on a sample of PBMCs or T cells enriched from blood (not recorded which). This TCR derives from a middle-aged woman who had been exposed to COVID-19. This chain uses TRBV9 with TRBJ1-1; TRBD1 is a possible D gene (6 bases). In DNA, the CDR3 is TGTGCCAGCAGCGTAGTTACAGGGACTGAAGCTTTCTTT. This gives the protein CASSVVTGTEAFF. Variable domain in full (rest from reference TRBV9 and TRBJ1-1): DSGVTQTPKHLITATGQRVTLRCSPRSGDLSVYWYQQSLDQGLQFLIQYYNGEERAKGNILERFSAQQFPDLHSELNLSSLELGDSALYFCASSVVTGTEAFFGQGTRLTVV.